One sample yielded the 10 T cell receptor beta chains listed below, sequenced in a study of post-analysis software for immune sequencing data. Findings and caveats of the study: Roughly five TRBV segments, including TRBV5-6, TRBV5-1 and TRBV20-1, were more frequent in patients than controls.

The antigens for these receptors are not known. TCR beta libraries were prepared from cDNA with unique molecular identifiers. Each CDR3 protein gets one entry after TCRdb re-called the PCR reads with MiXCR. Among roughly 400,000 distinct CDR3 sequences listed, 35% to 45% were seen once. The sample consisted of blood. These receptors were collected from a girl aged 2-10 years with multiple sclerosis.

The rearrangement uses TRBV15 and TRBJ2-1; D gene ambiguous. With 1 base removed from V and 2 bases from J, the gap between germline ends came to 12 bases. Germline CDR1 and CDR2: LNHNV and YYDKDF (reference sequence). The CDR3 totals 16 residues. In nucleotides, the CDR3 is TGTGCCACCAGCAGAGTGGCTCTTTCTACCTACAATGAGCAGTTCTTC. It is translated as CATSRVALSTYNEQFF.

The chain carries TRBV6-5 and TRBJ2-3; 7 positions match TRBD2. Germline lookup yields CDR1 MNHEY and CDR2 SVGAGI. There are 13 residues in the CDR3. With 6 bases clipped from V and 0 bases from J, the junction kept 0 bases outside the gene matches. The CDR3 DNA reads TGTGCCAGCAGGGGGGGGAGCACAGATACGCAGTATTTT. Translating it yields CASRGGSTDTQYF.

This chain uses TRBV10-3 with TRBJ2-5, with 9 bases fitting TRBD1. Germline CDR1 ENHRY, CDR2 SYGVKD. The CDR3 has 16 amino acids. Germline trimming cut 4 bases from V and 0 bases from J; bases unmatched to any gene: 6. CDR3 DNA sequence: TGTGCCATCAGTGCGACGACAGGGGGAAACCAAGAGACCCAGTACTTC. Residues: CAISATTGGNQETQYF.

This clonotype was seen a handful of times. The chain uses TRBV5-6 and TRBJ1-5; 11 bases agree with TRBD1. Germline values: CDR1 SGHDT, CDR2 YYEEEE. The CDR3 runs 19 residues. Unmatched junction bases numbered 8, after V lost 0 bases and J lost 0 bases. This CDR3 reads CASSLAGTGGSYSNQPQHF. For the CDR3, the DNA is TGTGCCAGCAGCTTGGCAGGGACAGGGGGTTCTTATAGCAATCAGCCCCAGCATTTT. The full variable domain, completed using reference TRBV5-6 and TRBJ1-5, is DAGVTQSPTHLIKTRGQQVTLRCSPKSGHDTVSWYQQALGQGPQFIFQYYEEEERQRGNFPDRFSGHQFPNYSSELNVNALLLGDSALYLCASSLAGTGGSYSNQPQHFGDGTRLSIL.

DNA of the CDR3: TGTGCCAGCAGCTTCCCCTCTGGACTAGCGGCCTACGAGCAGTACTTC. Protein sequence: CASSFPSGLAAYEQYF. The gene calls are TRBV7-8 and TRBJ2-7; 10 nucleotides align to TRBD2. The ends lost 3 bases at V and 2 bases at J; junction bases unmatched: 7. CDR1 is SGHVS, CDR2 FQNEAQ, per germline. The CDR3 covers 16 residues.

This clonotype was observed a few times. The chain links TRBV6-1 to TRBJ2-7; weak D call: TRBD1 (6 bases). This CDR3 comprises 18 residues. From germline, CDR1 is MNHNS and CDR2 SASEGT. With 6 bases removed from V and 4 bases from J, the gap between germline ends came to 28 bases. CDR3 DNA: TGTGCCAGCAGCTCACCCTTTGGACAGTTCCTTAACGTTTACGAGCAGTACTTC. Translated, it gives CASSSPFGQFLNVYEQYF.

The chain links TRBV12-3 or TRBV12-4 to TRBJ2-7, with TRBD1 matching over 8 bases. The V gene end was trimmed by 9 bases and the J gene end by 5 bases; junction bases not matched to a gene: 15. The CDR3 loop spans 15 amino acids. CDR3 protein: CASPGDDQGANEQYF. CDR3 nucleotides: TGTGCCAGTCCGGGAGATGACCAGGGGGCCAACGAGCAGTACTTC.

The rearrangement links TRBV29-1 to TRBJ2-7, with 7 bases matching TRBD1. There are 14 residues in the CDR3. V was pared by 6 bases and J by 3 bases, with 11 bases of the junction left unmatched. Germline CDR1 is SQVTM and CDR2 is ANQGSEA. The CDR3 loop is CSVISRDRHYEQYF. CDR3 coding DNA: TGCAGCGTGATCTCCCGGGACAGACACTACGAGCAGTACTTC.

This chain uses TRBV7-2 with TRBJ2-1, with TRBD2 as a possible D gene (5 bases). V was trimmed by 1 base and J by 4 bases, leaving 11 bases between them. This CDR3 spans 15 amino acids. The germline V gene encodes CDR1 SGHTA and CDR2 FQGNSA. DNA of the CDR3: TGTGCCAGCAGCTTAGTCCCGGGATTTTACAATGAGCAGTTCTTC. Protein: CASSLVPGFYNEQFF.

This clonotype was picked up a small number of times. This chain joins TRBV19 and TRBJ2-1; 10 positions match TRBD2. V shed 6 bases and J 4 bases; nucleotides not matched to a gene: 6. Germline-derived CDR1 and CDR2 are LNHDA and SQIVND (reference sequence). This CDR3 is built from 15 residues. Written as DNA, the CDR3 is TGTGCCAGTAGCCTAGCGGGAGTTTTGTACAATGAGCAGTTCTTC. The encoded protein is CASSLAGVLYNEQFF. The variable domain in full, with the rest retrieved from reference TRBV19 and TRBJ2-1, is DGGITQSPKYLFRKEGQNVTLSCEQNLNHDAMYWYRQDPGQGLRLIYYSQIVNDFQKGDIAEGYSVSREKKESFPLTVTSAQKNPTAFYLCASSLAGVLYNEQFFGPGTRLTVL.